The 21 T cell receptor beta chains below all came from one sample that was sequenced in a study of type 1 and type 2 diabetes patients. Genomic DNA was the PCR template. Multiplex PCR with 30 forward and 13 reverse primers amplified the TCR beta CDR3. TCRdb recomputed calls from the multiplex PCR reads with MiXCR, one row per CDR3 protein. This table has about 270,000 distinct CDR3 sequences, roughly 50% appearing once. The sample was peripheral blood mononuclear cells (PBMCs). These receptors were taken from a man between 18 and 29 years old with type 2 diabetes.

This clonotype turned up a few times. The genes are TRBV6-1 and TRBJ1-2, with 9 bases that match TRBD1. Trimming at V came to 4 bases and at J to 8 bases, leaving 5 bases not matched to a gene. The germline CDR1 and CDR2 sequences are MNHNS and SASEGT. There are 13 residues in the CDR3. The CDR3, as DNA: TGTGCCAGCAGTGGGTGGACAGGGGTCGGCTACACCTTC. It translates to CASSGWTGVGYTF.

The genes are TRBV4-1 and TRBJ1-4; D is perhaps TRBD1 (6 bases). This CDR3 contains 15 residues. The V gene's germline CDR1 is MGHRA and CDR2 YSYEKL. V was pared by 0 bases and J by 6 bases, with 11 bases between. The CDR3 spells CASSQDRDIYEKLFF. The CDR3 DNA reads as TGCGCCAGCAGCCAAGATCGGGACATCTATGAAAAACTGTTTTTT.

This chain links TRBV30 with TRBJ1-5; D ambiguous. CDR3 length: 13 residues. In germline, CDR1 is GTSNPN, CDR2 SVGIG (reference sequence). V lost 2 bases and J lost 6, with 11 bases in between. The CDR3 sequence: CAWSPPRGQPQHF. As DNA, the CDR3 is TGTGCCTGGAGTCCCCCTAGAGGTCAGCCCCAGCATTTT.

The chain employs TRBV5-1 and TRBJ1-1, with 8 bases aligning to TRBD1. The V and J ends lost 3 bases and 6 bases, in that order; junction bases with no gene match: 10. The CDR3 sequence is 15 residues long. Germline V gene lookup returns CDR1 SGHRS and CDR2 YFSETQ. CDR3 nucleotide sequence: TGCGCCAGCAGCTCCAGGACAGGGATCATGGCTGAAGCTTTCTTT. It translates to CASSSRTGIMAEAFF. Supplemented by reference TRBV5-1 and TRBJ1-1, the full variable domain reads KAGVTQTPRYLIKTRGQQVTLSCSPISGHRSVSWYQQTPGQGLQFLFEYFSETQRNKGNFPGRFSGRQFSNSRSEMNVSTLELGDSALYLCASSSRTGIMAEAFFGQGTRLTVV.

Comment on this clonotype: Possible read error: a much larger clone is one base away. CDR3 amino acids: CAWSVSGGARETQHF. The CDR3 DNA is TGTGCCTGGAGTGTATCCGGCGGTGCGAGGGAGACCCAGCACTTC. The chain links TRBV30 to TRBJ2-5, with D maybe TRBD2 (5 bases). CDR1 and CDR2 from the germline V gene are GTSNPN and SVGIG (reference sequence). The CDR3 spans 15 residues.

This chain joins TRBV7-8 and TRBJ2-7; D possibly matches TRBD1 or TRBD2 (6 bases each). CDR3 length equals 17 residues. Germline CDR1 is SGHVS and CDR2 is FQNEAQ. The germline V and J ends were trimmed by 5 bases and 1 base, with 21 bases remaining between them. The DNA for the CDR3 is TGTGCCAGCAGCCCACACGGGGGCGCGCCAGCATCCTACGAGCAGTACTTC. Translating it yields CASSPHGGAPASYEQYF.

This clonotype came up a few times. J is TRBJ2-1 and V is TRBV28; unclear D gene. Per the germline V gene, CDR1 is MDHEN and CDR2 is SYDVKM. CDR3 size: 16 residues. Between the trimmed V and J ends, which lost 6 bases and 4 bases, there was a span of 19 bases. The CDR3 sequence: CASSPGQADGYNEQFF. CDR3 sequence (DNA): TGTGCCAGCAGCCCAGGCCAGGCGGATGGTTACAATGAGCAGTTCTTC. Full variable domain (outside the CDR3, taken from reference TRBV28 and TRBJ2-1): DVKVTQSSRYLVKRTGEKVFLECVQDMDHENMFWYRQDPGLGLRLIYFSYDVKMKEKGDIPEGYSVSREKKERFSLILESASTNQTSMYLCASSPGQADGYNEQFFGPGTRLTVL.

CDR3 sequence: CAAISPNTGELFF. The DNA for the CDR3 is TGTGCCGCAATCAGCCCGAACACCGGGGAGCTGTTTTTT. The V and J genes are TRBV28 and TRBJ2-2; D remains ambiguous. The CDR3 runs 13 residues. Trimming stripped 11 bases from V and 0 bases from J, with 10 bases between. CDR1 is MDHEN, CDR2 SYDVKM, per germline.

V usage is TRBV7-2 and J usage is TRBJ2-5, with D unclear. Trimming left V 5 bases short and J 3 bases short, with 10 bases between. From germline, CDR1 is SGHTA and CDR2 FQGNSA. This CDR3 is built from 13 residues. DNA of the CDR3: TGTGCCAGCAGCCGTTCAGTAGAAGAGACCCAGTACTTC. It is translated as CASSRSVEETQYF.

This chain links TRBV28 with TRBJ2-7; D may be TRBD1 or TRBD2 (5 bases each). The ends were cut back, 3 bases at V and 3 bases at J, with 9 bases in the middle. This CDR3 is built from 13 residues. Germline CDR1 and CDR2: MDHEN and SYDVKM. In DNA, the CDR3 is TGTGCCAGCAGTTTTGGGGGTGGCTACGAGCAGTACTTC. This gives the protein CASSFGGGYEQYF. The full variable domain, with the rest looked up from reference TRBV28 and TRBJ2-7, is DVKVTQSSRYLVKRTGEKVFLECVQDMDHENMFWYRQDPGLGLRLIYFSYDVKMKEKGDIPEGYSVSREKKERFSLILESASTNQTSMYLCASSFGGGYEQYFGPGTRLTVT.

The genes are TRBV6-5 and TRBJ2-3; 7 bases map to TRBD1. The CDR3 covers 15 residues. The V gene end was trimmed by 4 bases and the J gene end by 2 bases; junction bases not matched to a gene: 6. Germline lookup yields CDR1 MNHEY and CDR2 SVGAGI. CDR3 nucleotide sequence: TGTGCCAGCAGTTTACGGACAGGAGACACAGATACGCAGTATTTT. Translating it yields CASSLRTGDTDTQYF.

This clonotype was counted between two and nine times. The CDR3, as DNA: TGTGCCAGCAGCAAGGGCTCTGGAAACACCATATATTTT. Translating gives CASSKGSGNTIYF. V is TRBV11-3 and J is TRBJ1-3; no clear D gene. This CDR3 has 13 residues. The V end was cut by 5 bases, the J end by 0 bases, with 5 bases between. Germline V gene sequence: CDR1 SGHNT, CDR2 YENEEA.

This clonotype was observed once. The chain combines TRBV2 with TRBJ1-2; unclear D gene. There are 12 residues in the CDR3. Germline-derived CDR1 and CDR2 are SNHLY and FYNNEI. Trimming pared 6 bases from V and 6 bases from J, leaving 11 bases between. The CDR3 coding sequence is TGTGCCAGCAGCTCCCCCGCGCATGGCTACACCTTC. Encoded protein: CASSSPAHGYTF. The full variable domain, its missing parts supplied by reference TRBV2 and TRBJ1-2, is EPEVTQTPSHQVTQMGQEVILRCVPISNHLYFYWYRQILGQKVEFLVSFYNNEISEKSEIFDDQFSVERPDGSNFTLKIRSTKLEDSAMYFCASSSPAHGYTFGSGTRLTVV.

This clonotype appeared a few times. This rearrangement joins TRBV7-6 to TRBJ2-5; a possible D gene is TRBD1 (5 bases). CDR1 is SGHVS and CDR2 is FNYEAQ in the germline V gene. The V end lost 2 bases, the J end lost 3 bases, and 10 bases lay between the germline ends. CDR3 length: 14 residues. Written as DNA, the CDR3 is TGTGCCAGCAGCTTACAACAGGTGGAAGAGACCCAGTACTTC. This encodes CASSLQQVEETQYF.

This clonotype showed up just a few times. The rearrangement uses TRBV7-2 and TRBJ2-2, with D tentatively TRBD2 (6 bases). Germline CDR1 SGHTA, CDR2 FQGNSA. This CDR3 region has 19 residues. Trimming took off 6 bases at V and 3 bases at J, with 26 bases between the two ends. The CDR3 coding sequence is TGTGCCAGCAGACCACTCACATTTGGGTGGGGGGTAGACACCGGGGAGCTGTTTTTT. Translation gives CASRPLTFGWGVDTGELFF.

As DNA, the CDR3 is TGTGCCAGTAGTCCAGCAGGGACAGGGGGTTATGAGCAGTACTTC. Its translation: CASSPAGTGGYEQYF. This chain links TRBV19 with TRBJ2-7, with 11 bases matching TRBD1. With V trimmed by 5 bases and J by 7 bases, 10 bases remained unmatched. The germline V gene encodes CDR1 LNHDA and CDR2 SQIVND (reference sequence). CDR3 length equals 15 residues.

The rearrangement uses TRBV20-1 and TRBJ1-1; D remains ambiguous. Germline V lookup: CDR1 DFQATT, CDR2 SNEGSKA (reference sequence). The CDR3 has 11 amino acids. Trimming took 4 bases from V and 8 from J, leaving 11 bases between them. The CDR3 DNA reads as TGCAGTGCTATTGGGGATGGGGAAGCTTTCTTT. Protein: CSAIGDGEAFF.

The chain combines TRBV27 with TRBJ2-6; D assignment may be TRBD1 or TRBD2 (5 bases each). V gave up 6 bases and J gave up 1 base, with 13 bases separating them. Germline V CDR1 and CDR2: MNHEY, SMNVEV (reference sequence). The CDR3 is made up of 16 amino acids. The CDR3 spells CASSPHGASGANVLTF. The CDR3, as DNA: TGTGCCAGCAGCCCCCACGGGGCATCTGGGGCCAACGTCCTGACTTTC.

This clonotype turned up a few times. The CDR3 DNA reads TGTGCCTGGAGTGTAACAGGGGGCCTGGATCAGCCCCAGCATTTT. The encoded protein is CAWSVTGGLDQPQHF. V is TRBV30 and J is TRBJ1-5, with 9 bases fitting TRBD1. Germline-derived CDR1 and CDR2 are GTSNPN and SVGIG (reference sequence). J was trimmed by 5 bases and V by 0 bases; bases with no gene match: 5. The CDR3 sequence is 15 residues long.

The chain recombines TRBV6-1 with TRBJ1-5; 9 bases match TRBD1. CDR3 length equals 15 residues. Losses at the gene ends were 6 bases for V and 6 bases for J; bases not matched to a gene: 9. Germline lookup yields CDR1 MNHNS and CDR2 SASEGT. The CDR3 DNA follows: TGTGCCAGCAGAGGCACAGGGGGCGTTAGTCAGCCCCAGCATTTT. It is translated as CASRGTGGVSQPQHF.

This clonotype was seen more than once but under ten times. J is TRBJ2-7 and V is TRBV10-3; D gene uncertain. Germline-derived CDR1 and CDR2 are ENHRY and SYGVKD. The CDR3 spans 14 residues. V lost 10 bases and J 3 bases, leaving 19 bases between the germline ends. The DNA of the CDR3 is TGTGCCACACGTCTGATGGCGCTGGGCTACGAGCAGTACTTC. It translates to CATRLMALGYEQYF.